A selection of T cell receptor beta chains follows, all from one sample in a study of T-cell reconstitution after alpha-beta-depleted transplantation in children. One entry per CDR3 protein results from TCRdb running MiXCR on the PCR reads. The repertoire consists of about 240,000 distinct CDR3 sequences, with about 25% occurring once and the leading ten covering around 2.5%. The sequences come from PBMCs, collected before TCRalphabeta/CD19-depleted stem cell transplant. The receptors were sampled from a girl aged 2-10 years with Fanconi anemia, due to receive a stem cell transplant. The CDR3 runs from the conserved cysteine through the conserved F or W. D genes are given only for firm matches. Clone size appears in some rows only: once, few, many, or a class for an expanded clone.

j_gene | v_gene | abundance | d_gene | CDR3nt | CDR3aa
TRBJ1-1 | TRBV27 | - | - | TGTGCCAGCAGTTTAAAAAGTAACCCTGAAGCTTTCTTT | CASSLKSNPEAFF
TRBJ2-1 | TRBV5-1 | few | - | TGCGCCAGCAGCCCGGGGGCGACTCTTGGCAATGAGCAGTTCTTC | CASSPGATLGNEQFF
TRBJ2-5 | TRBV7-7 | - | - | TGTGCCAGCAGAACAGAGGGAGGGGACAGCAAAAGGAAGACCCAGTACTTC | CASRTEGGDSKRKTQYF
TRBJ2-7 | TRBV6-6 | many | TRBD2 | TGTGCCAGCAGCCTCGGACTAGCGGGAGTTCTGTACTTC | CASSLGLAGVLYF
TRBJ2-7 | TRBV20-1 | many | TRBD2 | TGCAGTGCCGCACTAGCGGGGGGGCCCTACGAGCAGTACTTC | CSAALAGGPYEQYF
TRBJ2-3 | TRBV6-5 | - | - | TGTGCCAGCAGTTACTCGCCAGGGGCCTCTCCAGATACGCAGTATTTT | CASSYSPGASPDTQYF
TRBJ1-2 | TRBV4-2 | - | - | TGTGCCAGCAGCCAAGACAGTAACTATGGCTACACCTTC | CASSQDSNYGYTF
TRBJ2-1 | TRBV20-1 | - | TRBD2 | TGCAGTGCTGTAGGGACTAGCGGATCCAATGAGCAGTTCTTC | CSAVGTSGSNEQFF
TRBJ1-3 | TRBV2 | - | - | TGTGCCAGCAGTGTCATTACCGGAAACACCATATATTTT | CASSVITGNTIYF
TRBJ2-7 | TRBV18 | - | - | TGTGCCAGCTCACCGGAGGGGCTTCCCTACGAGCAGTACTTC | CASSPEGLPYEQYF
TRBJ2-3 | TRBV20-1 | many | - | TGCAGTGCTAGGTTCCATAAAGCCCCTCCGGGGACAGATACGCAGTATTTT | CSARFHKAPPGTDTQYF
TRBJ2-3 | TRBV29-1 | few | TRBD2 | TGCAGCGTTGAGTATACAGGACTAGCGGGTCTCACAGATACGCAGTATTTT | CSVEYTGLAGLTDTQYF
TRBJ2-7 | TRBV15 | few | - | TGTGCCACCAGCAGAGATCGGTTACAGGACGAGCAGTACTTC | CATSRDRLQDEQYF
TRBJ2-1 | TRBV29-1 | - | - | TGCAGCGTTGCATTCGTGACAGGAGTTTACAATGAGCAGTTCTTC | CSVAFVTGVYNEQFF
TRBJ2-7 | TRBV29-1 | many | TRBD1 | TGCAGCGTTGAAGGGGTGTCGAAGGGGGACAGGCCCTACGAGCAGTACTTC | CSVEGVSKGDRPYEQYF
TRBJ2-2 | TRBV10-3 | many | - | TGTGCCATCAGTGGGGCGGGGTCGAACACCGGGGAGCTGTTTTTT | CAISGAGSNTGELFF
TRBJ2-7 | TRBV6-4 | - | TRBD2 | TGTGCCAGCAGTGACGATCCCCGACTAGCGGGGCCCTACGAGCAGTACTTC | CASSDDPRLAGPYEQYF
TRBJ1-3 | TRBV20-1 | few | - | TGCAGTGCTAGTCAGCAGGGGTTTGGAAACACCATATATTTT | CSASQQGFGNTIYF
TRBJ2-5 | TRBV25-1 | many | - | TGTGCCAGCAGCGCCTCCCCGACTGGGGAGACCCAGTACTTC | CASSASPTGETQYF
TRBJ2-5 | TRBV20-1 | - | - | TGCAGTGCTAGAGTTCTTCTGGGATTGGAGACCCAGTACTTC | CSARVLLGLETQYF
TRBJ2-7 | TRBV7-8 | - | TRBD2 | TGTGCCAGCAGCTCGACTAGCGGGAGGGCCTACGAGCAGTACTTC | CASSSTSGRAYEQYF
TRBJ1-2 | TRBV30 | few | - | TGTGCCTGGGCCTCAATGGGGGGCTACACCTTC | CAWASMGGYTF
TRBJ1-4 | TRBV27 | once | TRBD1 | TGTGCCAGCAGTTTATGGCAGGGGGGAGGTGAAAAACTGTTTTTT | CASSLWQGGGEKLFF
TRBJ1-1 | TRBV5-1 | - | - | TGCGCCAGCAGCTTGTATCCAGACACTGAAGCTTTCTTT | CASSLYPDTEAFF
TRBJ1-6 | TRBV12-3/TRBV12-4 | many | - | TGTGCCAGCCGTCCAGGGATTCTAAATTCACCCCTCCACTTT | CASRPGILNSPLHF
TRBJ2-1 | TRBV7-2 | many | TRBD2 | TGTGCCAGCAGCTTCTGGCGGGGGGGATTGGATGAGCAGTTCTTC | CASSFWRGGLDEQFF
TRBJ2-1 | TRBV11-2 | - | TRBD1 | TGTGCCAGCAGCCGCCGGACAGGGGGACTAGTGCCCTCCTACAATGAGCAGTTCTTC | CASSRRTGGLVPSYNEQFF
TRBJ2-3 | TRBV7-2 | - | - | TGTGCCAGCAGCTTAGCGGTGGGTGGCACAGATACGCAGTATTTT | CASSLAVGGTDTQYF
TRBJ2-5 | TRBV18 | many | TRBD1 | TGTGCCAGCTCACTACCGGGACAGCAAGAGACCCAGTACTTC | CASSLPGQQETQYF
TRBJ2-1 | TRBV4-2 | many | TRBD2 | TGTGCCAGCAGCCTAAAGGCTAGCGGGGATGAGCAGTTCTTC | CASSLKASGDEQFF
TRBJ2-1 | TRBV6-5 | - | TRBD1 | TGTGCCAGCAGTTCCGAGGGGGACAGGGGTGGTATTGATGAGCAGTTCTTC | CASSSEGDRGGIDEQFF
TRBJ1-2 | TRBV5-6 | - | - | TGTGCCAGCGATAAACGAGGGAGGCAGGCACGATTTTCGGATGGCTACACCTTC | CASDKRGRQARFSDGYTF
TRBJ2-5 | TRBV6-5 | many | TRBD2 | TGTGCCAGCAGTTACTCCCTGGGGACTAGAGAGACCCAGTACTTC | CASSYSLGTRETQYF
TRBJ1-5 | TRBV20-1 | many | - | TGCAGTGCTAGGGTGCGGGCTGAGAATCAGCCCCAGCATTTT | CSARVRAENQPQHF
TRBJ2-7 | TRBV5-4 | many | - | TGTGCCAGCAGCTTGGTGGGACATTCCTACGAGCAGTACTTC | CASSLVGHSYEQYF